The 31 T cell receptor beta chains given below trace back to one sample, sequenced in a study of long-term antiretroviral therapy in people with HIV. Version v3.0 of the immunoSEQ assay ran at survey level. Sequenced by immunoSEQ multiplex PCR; TCRdb stores in-frame clones only, minus some. The sample contains fewer than 30,000 clones, about four fifths of which appear only once. Sequences were derived from unsorted PBMCs, sampled 0.7 years before starting antiretroviral therapy. The receptor set was obtained from a man in his thirties or forties with HIV.

This chain joins TRBV5-1 and TRBJ1-1, with D possibly matching TRBD1 (6 bases). V shed 1 base and J shed 0 bases, with 10 bases lying between them. There are 15 residues in the CDR3. The germline CDR1 and CDR2 sequences are SGHRS and YFSETQ. CDR3: CASSLTQGMNTEAFF. CDR3 bases: TGCGCCAGCAGCTTGACACAGGGCATGAACACTGAAGCTTTCTTT.

The chain carries TRBV4-1 and TRBJ2-1, with 11 bases lining up with TRBD2. The CDR3 contains 16 residues. The junction had 9 bases not matched to a gene; V was cut back by 4 bases and J by 7 bases. In germline, CDR1 is MGHRA, CDR2 YSYEKL. The DNA of the CDR3 is TGCGCCAGCAGCCGGACTAGCGGGCGCGCTCAAAATGAGCAGTTCTTC. Translating it yields CASSRTSGRAQNEQFF.

The chain is built from TRBV7-9 and TRBJ1-1; perhaps TRBD1 as D (6 bases). This CDR3 comprises 16 residues. Germline CDR1 reads SEHNR; CDR2 reads FQNEAQ (reference sequence). V lost 5 bases to trimming and J lost 0 bases, with 16 bases between them. The CDR3 sequence: CASSPSGGVVNTEAFF. Written as DNA, the CDR3 is TGTGCCAGCAGCCCTTCCGGGGGCGTGGTGAACACTGAAGCTTTCTTT.

V usage is TRBV7-9 and J usage is TRBJ1-3; tentatively, D is TRBD1 (6 bases). Germline V CDR1 and CDR2: SEHNR, FQNEAQ (reference sequence). Trimming took off 5 bases at V and 0 bases at J, with 11 bases between the two ends. The CDR3 is 15 amino acids. CDR3: CASSPGETSGNTIYF. Here the CDR3 DNA reads TGTGCCAGCAGCCCAGGGGAAACCTCTGGAAACACCATATATTTT. Using reference TRBV7-9 and TRBJ1-3 for the parts outside the CDR3, the full variable domain is DTGVSQNPRHKITKRGQNVTFRCDPISEHNRLYWYRQTLGQGPEFLTYFQNEAQLEKSRLLSDRFSAERPKGSFSTLEIQRTEQGDSAMYLCASSPGETSGNTIYFGEGSWLTVV.

The chain couples TRBV27 to TRBJ1-3; 8 nucleotides match TRBD1. Germline V gene data show CDR1 as MNHEY and CDR2 as SMNVEV (reference sequence). This CDR3 spans 21 amino acids. Germline trimming cut 5 bases from V and 0 bases from J; bases unmatched to any gene: 21. The DNA of the CDR3 is TGTGCCAGCAGTGACCCGGTATTTGACAGGGGTCAGCGGGTCTCTGGAAACACCATATATTTT. Its translation: CASSDPVFDRGQRVSGNTIYF.

The chain recombines TRBV5-4 with TRBJ2-1; 8 nucleotides match TRBD2. V shed 6 bases and J 3 bases; nucleotides not matched to a gene: 14. Germline CDR1 SGHNT, CDR2 YYREEE (reference sequence). The CDR3 loop spans 17 amino acids. CDR3 DNA: TGTGCCAGCACCCGGGGGGGGCGACCGTATCTCTACAATGAGCAGTTCTTC. Residues: CASTRGGRPYLYNEQFF.

The rearrangement uses TRBV20-1 and TRBJ1-4; D gene ambiguous. Germline V gives CDR1 DFQATT, CDR2 SNEGSKA (reference sequence). Trimming stripped 4 bases from V and 8 bases from J, with 8 bases between. CDR3 length: 11 residues. The CDR3 is CSAILGEKLFF. Written as DNA, the CDR3 is TGCAGTGCTATCCTGGGGGAAAAACTGTTTTTT.

This clone was detected a few times. This chain joins TRBV4-2 and TRBJ1-2; TRBD1 matches at 11 bases. V lost 0 bases to trimming and J lost 7 bases; unmatched junction nucleotides: 7. The germline gives CDR1 LGHNA, CDR2 YNFKEQ. The CDR3 consists of 16 residues. CDR3 region: CASSQDHRTGGAGYTF. CDR3 bases: TGTGCCAGCAGCCAAGACCATCGGACAGGGGGCGCTGGCTACACCTTC.

This chain connects TRBV6-6 to TRBJ1-1; 8 bases agree with TRBD1. The CDR3 spans 16 residues. CDR1 and CDR2 from the germline V gene are MNHNY and SVGAGI (reference sequence). With V trimmed by 6 bases and J by 1 base, 10 bases remained unmatched. The DNA for the CDR3 is TGTGCCAGCAGGGACACTCTCGGGACAGGGAACACTGAAGCTTTCTTT. Its protein product is CASRDTLGTGNTEAFF.

A single count supports this clone. This sequence joins TRBV6-1 and TRBJ1-4; unclear D gene. V gave up 4 bases and J gave up 1 base, with 4 bases separating them. CDR3 size: 13 residues. In germline, CDR1 is MNHNS, CDR2 SASEGT. The CDR3 sequence: CASSGRTNEKLFF. CDR3 in DNA: TGTGCCAGCAGTGGCAGAACTAATGAAAAACTGTTTTTT.

The V and J genes are TRBV6-1 and TRBJ2-6; D gene ambiguous. Germline V gene sequence: CDR1 MNHNS, CDR2 SASEGT. CDR3 length equals 18 residues. With 2 bases removed from V and 2 bases from J, the gap between germline ends came to 16 bases. The CDR3 is CASSELYKSLAGANVLTF. The CDR3 DNA reads TGTGCCAGCAGTGAACTGTACAAATCATTGGCTGGGGCCAACGTCCTGACTTTC.

For the CDR3, the DNA is TGTGCCAGCAGCTTCGGGACTAGCGGGGCCCGGGGGCAGTACTTC. This gives the protein CASSFGTSGARGQYF. The chain has TRBV7-2 and TRBJ2-7; 13 bases are a match to TRBD2. V shed 3 bases and J 9 bases; nucleotides not matched to a gene: 8. This CDR3 contains 15 residues. Germline-derived CDR1 and CDR2 are SGHTA and FQGNSA. The complete variable domain, with remaining parts taken from reference TRBV7-2 and TRBJ2-7, reads GAGVSQSPSNKVTEKGKDVELRCDPISGHTALYWYRQSLGQGLEFLIYFQGNSAPDKSGLPSDRFSAERTGGSVSTLTIQRTQQEDSAVYLCASSFGTSGARGQYFGPGTRLTVT.

V and J are TRBV29-1 and TRBJ1-2, with D uncertain. This CDR3 region has 14 residues. The germline CDR1 and CDR2 sequences are SQVTM and ANQGSEA. Trimming stripped 4 bases from V and 4 bases from J, with 16 bases between. CDR3 in amino acids: CSVANRAAPYGYTF. CDR3 bases: TGCAGCGTTGCGAACCGGGCAGCACCCTATGGCTACACCTTC.

The CDR3 DNA follows: TGTGCCAGCAGCCCTAGGACTAGCGGGGCCCGGTTTGTATCCGGGGAGCTGTTTTTT. As protein: CASSPRTSGARFVSGELFF. This chain uses TRBV4-2 with TRBJ2-2; 12 bases agree with TRBD2. Germline V gives CDR1 LGHNA, CDR2 YNFKEQ. This CDR3 has 19 amino acids. V dropped 4 bases and J dropped 6; count of bases not matched to a gene: 15.

The chain is built from TRBV5-4 and TRBJ2-1, with TRBD2 matching over 10 bases. Germline V lookup: CDR1 SGHNT, CDR2 YYREEE (reference sequence). The CDR3 loop spans 17 amino acids. Germline trimming cut 0 bases from V and 7 bases from J; bases unmatched to any gene: 10. Here the CDR3 DNA reads TGTGCCAGCAGCTTGGGGGCTAGCGGGGGCTTTGGGAATGAGCAGTTCTTC. Protein sequence: CASSLGASGGFGNEQFF.

The chain links TRBV19 to TRBJ1-5; TRBD1 agrees at 8 bases. Germline V CDR1 and CDR2: LNHDA, SQIVND (reference sequence). The J segment lost 6 bases and the V segment lost 6 bases, leaving 16 bases of the junction unmatched. This CDR3 is 17 amino acids long. In DNA form, the CDR3 reads TGTGCCAGTAGGGAGGGATCAGGGGGCGCGGAGGGTCAGCCCCAGCATTTT. It encodes CASREGSGGAEGQPQHF.

With respect to this clone: Within the sample, other DNA sequences also encode this same CDR3. The chain recombines TRBV9 with TRBJ1-5; possible D gene TRBD1, 6 bases. The germline gives CDR1 SGDLS, CDR2 YYNGEE. The CDR3 totals 15 residues. Trimming removed 2 bases from V and 3 bases from J, with 12 bases in between. CDR3 sequence (DNA): TGTGCCAGCAGCGTTGGGGGGGCGATCAATCAGCCCCAGCATTTT. As protein: CASSVGGAINQPQHF.

The chain links TRBV6-5 to TRBJ1-1; TRBD1 is a possible D gene (6 bases). Trimming removed 3 bases from V and 1 base from J, with 15 bases in between. CDR3 length: 16 residues. The germline V gene encodes CDR1 MNHEY and CDR2 SVGAGI. The DNA of the CDR3 is TGTGCCAGCAGTTATCTACAGGGACCGCCGAACACTGAAGCTTTCTTT. Residues: CASSYLQGPPNTEAFF.

This clone was observed once. The chain couples TRBV9 to TRBJ1-1; 10 bases line up with TRBD1. From germline, CDR1 is SGDLS and CDR2 YYNGEE. There are 14 residues in the CDR3. The J segment lost 4 bases and the V segment lost 4 bases, leaving 4 bases of the junction unmatched. For the CDR3, the DNA is TGTGCCAGCAGCTCGGGACAGGGGTTCACTGAAGCTTTCTTT. Its translation is CASSSGQGFTEAFF.

In nucleotides, the CDR3 is TGTGCCAGCACACGGGACAGGGTCACCGGGGAGCTGTTTTTT. Translating it yields CASTRDRVTGELFF. V gene TRBV2 combines with J gene TRBJ2-2, with 9 bases fitting TRBD1. There are 14 residues in the CDR3. The germline gives CDR1 SNHLY, CDR2 FYNNEI. V gave up 7 bases and J gave up 4 bases; unmatched junction bases: 4.

The chain employs TRBV6-5 and TRBJ1-2, with D unclear. The ends were cut back, 0 bases at V and 2 bases at J, with 7 bases in the middle. The germline V gene encodes CDR1 MNHEY and CDR2 SVGAGI. CDR3 size: 14 residues. The CDR3 region has the DNA TGTGCCAGCAGTTACTCGAGTCTCAACTATGGCTACACCTTC. It encodes CASSYSSLNYGYTF.

The V gene is TRBV19, the J gene TRBJ2-5; TRBD2 aligns across 8 bases. V dropped 6 bases and J dropped 7; count of bases not matched to a gene: 7. The CDR3 has 13 residues. Germline values: CDR1 LNHDA, CDR2 SQIVND (reference sequence). The CDR3 region is CASSPRAGGTQYF. CDR3 in DNA: TGTGCCAGTAGCCCCCGGGCGGGGGGGACCCAGTACTTC.

The chain links TRBV6-5 to TRBJ2-2; no firm D call. The CDR3 length is 12 residues. V dropped 6 bases and J dropped 6 bases, with 8 bases sitting between them. Germline V gene lookup returns CDR1 MNHEY and CDR2 SVGAGI. The CDR3, as DNA: TGTGCCAGCAGGACCCTTTCCGGGGAGCTGTTTTTT. This encodes CASRTLSGELFF.

This clone has just one count. The rearrangement uses TRBV6-6 and TRBJ1-5, with TRBD1 identical over 12 bases. The V gene's germline CDR1 is MNHNY and CDR2 SVGAGI (reference sequence). The CDR3 runs to 15 residues. The V and J ends lost 2 bases and 6 bases, in that order; junction bases with no gene match: 2. CDR3: CASSYPGQGAQPQHF. In DNA form, the CDR3 reads TGTGCCAGCAGTTACCCGGGACAGGGGGCTCAGCCCCAGCATTTT.

The V call is TRBV6-5, the J call TRBJ2-7, with D uncertain. CDR1 and CDR2 (germline): MNHEY, SVGAGI. V was trimmed by 0 bases and J by 5 bases, leaving 11 bases between them. The CDR3 spans 14 residues. The chain's CDR3 is CASSYSEQSNEQYF. In nucleotides, the CDR3 is TGTGCCAGCAGTTACTCGGAACAGTCCAACGAGCAGTACTTC.

This clone was counted only a few times. The genes are TRBV10-1 and TRBJ2-2; the D call may be TRBD1 or TRBD2 (5 bases each). CDR1 and CDR2 from the germline V gene are WNHNN and SYGVQD (reference sequence). The CDR3 length is 12 residues. Trimming removed 7 bases at V and 6 bases at J, with 9 bases between. The CDR3 DNA reads as TGCGCCAGCAATTCGGGACCCGGGGAGCTGTTTTTT. It specifies CASNSGPGELFF.

The V gene is TRBV28, the J gene TRBJ1-5; the D gene is possibly TRBD1 (5 bases). With 9 bases removed from V and 1 base from J, the gap between germline ends came to 19 bases. Looked up from germline, CDR1 is MDHEN and CDR2 is SYDVKM. The length of the CDR3 is 16 residues. CDR3 protein: CASCDKVWGSNQPQHF. The CDR3 DNA reads TGTGCCAGTTGTGACAAGGTTTGGGGGAGCAATCAGCCCCAGCATTTT.

Points on this clone: Since the CDR3 does not end with the conserved phenylalanine or tryptophan, this likely comes from a read error. The chain joins TRBV6-6 to TRBJ2-7; D is unclear. This CDR3 spans 12 amino acids. Germline CDR1 reads MNHNY; CDR2 reads SVGAGI (reference sequence). V lost 7 bases to trimming and J lost 4 bases, with 11 bases between them. CDR3 loop: CASTTSGYEQYL. The CDR3 nucleotides are TGTGCCAGCACGACCTCAGGTTACGAGCAGTACCTC.

The chain uses TRBV7-9 and TRBJ1-2; D is unclear. The V end lost 4 bases, the J end lost 5 bases, and 14 bases lay between the germline ends. In germline, CDR1 is SEHNR, CDR2 FQNEAQ (reference sequence). CDR3 length: 14 residues. As DNA, the CDR3 is TGTGCCAGCAGCTCCGAGTTTTGGCCTTATGGCTACACCTTC. This sequence encodes CASSSEFWPYGYTF.

The V and J genes are TRBV14 and TRBJ2-2; 9 nucleotides align to TRBD1. Trimming cost V 4 bases and J 4 bases; bases outside gene matches: 4. Germline assignment: CDR1 SGHDN and CDR2 FVKESK. CDR3 length: 15 residues. The CDR3 is CASSRGQGITGELFF. In DNA, the CDR3 is TGTGCCAGCAGCCGTGGACAGGGGATCACCGGGGAGCTGTTTTTT.

This chain uses TRBV2 with TRBJ2-3, with 9 nucleotides matching TRBD2. J gave up 0 bases and V 2 bases, and 9 bases lay outside the gene matches. Germline lookup yields CDR1 SNHLY and CDR2 FYNNEI. The CDR3 sequence is 18 residues long. In DNA, the CDR3 is TGTGCCAGCAGTGAAACGCGGGGGGGGCCCTCTAGCACAGATACGCAGTATTTT. Protein sequence: CASSETRGGPSSTDTQYF.